These 29 T cell receptor beta chains were sequenced from one sample in a study of CD8 T cells in Susac syndrome. RNA was extracted with the RNeasy kit, and a quantity of roughly 0.5 to 1 ug was reverse transcribed using random hexamers. TCRdb ran MiXCR on the immunoSEQ multiplex PCR reads and lists one entry per CDR3 protein. The table lists approximately 300,000 distinct CDR3 sequences, over 75% of them singletons. Specimen: CD8+ T cells from PBMCs. The receptors stem from a human donor with multiple sclerosis.

This chain joins TRBV4-1 and TRBJ1-5, with no clear D. Trimming shortened V by 2 bases and J by 0 bases, and 8 bases separated the two germline ends. Germline V gene sequence: CDR1 MGHRA, CDR2 YSYEKL. The CDR3 has 15 residues. The DNA for the CDR3 is TGCGCCAGCAGCCAACAGACCTTTAGCAATCAGCCCCAGCATTTT. Its translation is CASSQQTFSNQPQHF.

The gene calls are TRBV4-3 and TRBJ2-1; TRBD2 aligns across 12 bases. V trimming: 4 bases; J trimming: 4 bases; junction bases outside the gene matches: 20. The CDR3 spans 21 residues. The V gene's germline CDR1 is LGHNA and CDR2 YSLEER. Here the CDR3 DNA reads TGCGCCAGCAGCCCGTCCTACCGACCACTAGCGGGGGGCTCTATTTACAATGAGCAGTTCTTC. It specifies CASSPSYRPLAGGSIYNEQFF.

For the CDR3, the DNA is TGCAGTGCTAGTGCCTATAATTCACCCCTCCACTTT. Its translation is CSASAYNSPLHF. J is TRBJ1-6 and V is TRBV20-1; D call uncertain. V was shortened by 3 bases and J by 2 bases, with 2 bases between the two germline ends. The CDR3 is made up of 12 amino acids. Germline V gives CDR1 DFQATT, CDR2 SNEGSKA (reference sequence).

The chain is built from TRBV20-1 and TRBJ2-1; 10 bases align to TRBD2. This CDR3 has 14 amino acids. Germline V gives CDR1 DFQATT, CDR2 SNEGSKA (reference sequence). DNA for the CDR3: TGCAAATCCCAGACTAGCGGGCTATACAATGAGCAGTTCTTC. Its protein is CKSQTSGLYNEQFF.

The chain has TRBV29-1 and TRBJ2-4; no definite D call. The germline gives CDR1 SQVTM, CDR2 ANQGSEA. CDR3 length: 12 amino acids. V lost 3 bases and J lost 3, with 6 bases in between. In DNA form, the CDR3 reads TGCAGCGTTGACTCGGACAAAAACATTCAGTACTTC. It encodes CSVDSDKNIQYF.

The chain uses TRBV6-2 or TRBV6-3 and TRBJ2-1; D possibly corresponds to TRBD1 (5 bases). Looked up from germline, CDR1 is MNHEY and CDR2 is SVGEGT. V gave up 2 bases and J gave up 9 bases, with 11 bases separating them. The CDR3 covers 13 residues. CDR3 protein: CASSYTQGAEQFF. The DNA of the CDR3 is TGTGCCAGCAGTTACACTCAAGGGGCTGAGCAGTTCTTC.

J is TRBJ2-7 and V is TRBV9, with D perhaps matching TRBD1 (6 bases). This CDR3 is built from 16 residues. V lost 0 bases and J lost 3, with 16 bases in between. Germline V gives CDR1 SGDLS, CDR2 YYNGEE. The CDR3 nucleotides are TGTGCCAGCAGCGTAGGGGGGCAGGCGCTTGTCTACGAGCAGTACTTC. Amino acids: CASSVGGQALVYEQYF.

This CDR3 is CASGRIDSSYEQYF. CDR3 sequence (DNA): TGTGCCAGCGGCAGAATCGACAGTTCCTACGAGCAGTACTTC. The chain has TRBV6-1 and TRBJ2-7, with TRBD1 as a possible D gene (5 bases). Germline V gene sequence: CDR1 MNHNS, CDR2 SASEGT. Trimming took off 8 bases at V and 1 base at J, with 15 bases between the two ends. The CDR3 is 14 amino acids.

The count of this clonotype is one. The rearrangement uses TRBV19 and TRBJ2-1; 10 bases match TRBD2. The CDR3 consists of 17 residues. Germline assignment: CDR1 LNHDA and CDR2 SQIVND (reference sequence). Trimming at V came to 0 bases and at J to 2 bases, leaving 4 bases not matched to a gene. DNA of the CDR3: TGTGCCAGTAGTATAGACACACTAGCGGGGACCTACAATGAGCAGTTCTTC. Its protein product is CASSIDTLAGTYNEQFF.

The CDR3 DNA is TGTGCCAGTGGTGACGGGAGATCCTACAATGAGCAGTTCTTC. This gives the protein CASGDGRSYNEQFF. V usage is TRBV9 and J usage is TRBJ2-1, with a weak D call TRBD2 (6 bases). V dropped 8 bases and J dropped 1 base, with 13 bases sitting between them. CDR1 and CDR2 from the germline V gene are SGDLS and YYNGEE. CDR3 length: 14 amino acids. Supplemented by reference TRBV9 and TRBJ2-1, the full variable domain reads DSGVTQTPKHLITATGQRVTLRCSPRSGDLSVYWYQQSLDQGLQFLIQYYNGEERAKGNILERFSAQQFPDLHSELNLSSLELGDSALYFCASGDGRSYNEQFFGPGTRLTVL.

This clonotype was counted once. This chain uses TRBV28 with TRBJ2-7; D possibly uses TRBD1 or TRBD2 (5 bases each). Trimming took 1 base from V and 3 from J, leaving 10 bases between them. This CDR3 has 14 residues. Germline V CDR1 and CDR2: MDHEN, SYDVKM. The chain's CDR3 is CASSLSGQIYEQYF. The DNA of the CDR3 is TGTGCCAGCAGTTTATCGGGGCAGATCTACGAGCAGTACTTC.

The chain recombines TRBV18 with TRBJ1-2; no reliable D call. V was trimmed by 0 bases and J by 2 bases, leaving 13 bases between them. From germline, CDR1 is KGHSH and CDR2 LQKENI. The CDR3 contains 16 residues. The DNA of the CDR3 is TGTGCCAGCTCACCACCGATTGCCGGGGTAAACTATGGCTACACCTTC. Encoded protein: CASSPPIAGVNYGYTF.

This clonotype occurred once. The junction and the germline gene differ at one end; a read error may be behind it. The V and J genes are TRBV15 and TRBJ2-1; no clear D. This CDR3 spans 12 amino acids. Germline V CDR1 and CDR2: LNHNV, YYDKDF (reference sequence). CDR3 nucleotides: TGTGCCACCAGCAGAGATATGGGTGAGCTGTTCTTC. It codes for CATSRDMGELFF.

V usage is TRBV2 and J usage is TRBJ2-7; 10 nucleotides agree with TRBD2. J was trimmed by 1 base and V by 3 bases; bases with no gene match: 9. This CDR3 contains 17 residues. Germline assignment: CDR1 SNHLY and CDR2 FYNNEI. The DNA for the CDR3 is TGTGCCAGCAGTGACCCTAGCGGGAGTTTCATATCCTACGAGCAGTACTTC. As protein: CASSDPSGSFISYEQYF.

The chain carries TRBV24-1 and TRBJ1-2, with 7 bases fitting TRBD1. The CDR3 length is 14 residues. Per the germline V gene, CDR1 is KGHDR and CDR2 is SFDVKD. V shed 4 bases and J 2 bases; nucleotides not matched to a gene: 3. CDR3 coding DNA: TGTGCCACCAGTGACCAGGACAGGAACTATGGCTACACCTTC. This gives the protein CATSDQDRNYGYTF.

The chain joins TRBV7-6 to TRBJ1-1, with unresolved D. Trimming removed 2 bases from V and 0 bases from J, with 16 bases in between. Per the germline V gene, CDR1 is SGHVS and CDR2 is FNYEAQ. CDR3 length: 17 amino acids. The CDR3, as DNA: TGTGCCAGCAGCTTACCGGAAGGCTCAGGCTTGAACACTGAAGCTTTCTTT. This translates into CASSLPEGSGLNTEAFF.

This clonotype was observed a few times. This chain links TRBV7-9 with TRBJ1-2; no clear D. Per germline, CDR1 SEHNR and CDR2 FQNEAQ (reference sequence). Deletions cut 0 bases from V and 5 bases from J, with 13 bases between. The CDR3 contains 15 residues. The CDR3 bases are TGTGCCAGCAGCTTAGCGCACCCCAACCTATATGGCTACACCTTC. Protein: CASSLAHPNLYGYTF.

This rearrangement joins TRBV24-1 to TRBJ1-1, with D uncertain. The V end lost 1 base, the J end lost 7 bases, and 9 bases lay between the germline ends. Per the germline V gene, CDR1 is KGHDR and CDR2 is SFDVKD. The CDR3 is made up of 13 amino acids. The CDR3, as DNA: TGTGCCACCAGTGATTTAGGGTCGGATGAAGCTTTCTTT. This codes for CATSDLGSDEAFF.

The chain employs TRBV7-9 and TRBJ1-1; D remains unclear. Trimming removed 5 bases at V and 8 bases at J, with 15 bases between. Germline V gene lookup returns CDR1 SEHNR and CDR2 FQNEAQ (reference sequence). The CDR3 spans 13 residues. This chain's CDR3 is CASSVGVTHEAFF. CDR3 in DNA: TGTGCCAGCAGCGTAGGAGTGACCCACGAAGCTTTCTTT.

The genes are TRBV30 and TRBJ2-7; D not resolved. Germline V lookup: CDR1 GTSNPN, CDR2 SVGIG (reference sequence). Between the trimmed V and J ends, which lost 0 bases and 3 bases, there was a span of 9 bases. The CDR3 is 13 residues long. The CDR3 DNA is TGTGCCTGGAGTGTATCCAGCGTCTACGAGCAGTACTTC. This codes for CAWSVSSVYEQYF. Full variable domain (outside the CDR3, taken from reference TRBV30 and TRBJ2-7): SQTIHQWPATLVQPVGSPLSLECTVEGTSNPNLYWYRQAAGRGLQLLFYSVGIGQISSEVPQNLSASRPQDRQFILSSKKLLLSDSGFYLCAWSVSSVYEQYFGPGTRLTVT.

The genes are TRBV9 and TRBJ2-7; maybe TRBD1 (5 bases). Trimming cost V 4 bases and J 4 bases, with 12 bases left between them. Per the germline V gene, CDR1 is SGDLS and CDR2 is YYNGEE. The CDR3 has 13 amino acids. The CDR3 DNA sequence: TGTGCCAGCAGCCCAGGGATTGGGTACGAGCAGTACTTC. This translates into CASSPGIGYEQYF.

The chain has TRBV2 and TRBJ2-1; 7 positions match TRBD2. This CDR3 contains 16 residues. Germline V lookup: CDR1 SNHLY, CDR2 FYNNEI. With V trimmed by 9 bases and J by 4 bases, 15 bases remained unmatched. In nucleotides, the CDR3 is TGTGCCAGAGGGGCAGTTGCGGGAGTCGGGTACAATGAGCAGTTCTTC. This encodes CARGAVAGVGYNEQFF.

This chain joins TRBV28 and TRBJ1-5; no clear D gene. The CDR3 has 15 residues. Germline loops: CDR1 MDHEN, CDR2 SYDVKM. The V gene lost 8 bases and the J gene lost 0 bases, with 14 bases spanning the gap. The CDR3 protein is CASGSPGDSNQPQHF. DNA for the CDR3: TGTGCCAGCGGTTCTCCTGGCGATAGCAATCAGCCCCAGCATTTT.

Only one count was recorded for this clonotype. This chain connects TRBV28 to TRBJ1-3, with a weak D call TRBD1 (5 bases). Germline loops: CDR1 MDHEN, CDR2 SYDVKM. This CDR3 is built from 15 residues. V lost 6 bases and J 4 bases, leaving 16 bases between the germline ends. The CDR3 DNA reads TGTGCCAGCAGATCTAGGGGATCGTTAGGAAACACCATATATTTT. This codes for CASRSRGSLGNTIYF.

The chain couples TRBV20-1 to TRBJ2-3; 12 bases fit TRBD2. Germline V gene sequence: CDR1 DFQATT, CDR2 SNEGSKA (reference sequence). The CDR3 contains 18 residues. V dropped 3 bases and J dropped 0; count of bases not matched to a gene: 10. The CDR3 DNA reads as TGCAGTGCTAGGACTAGCGGGAGAGGGGGGGGTAGCACAGATACGCAGTATTTT. Encoded protein: CSARTSGRGGGSTDTQYF.

The chain couples TRBV28 to TRBJ1-5; D uncertain. With 7 bases removed from V and 2 bases from J, the gap between germline ends came to 15 bases. The CDR3 consists of 15 residues. Germline V gene data show CDR1 as MDHEN and CDR2 as SYDVKM. The CDR3 protein is CASIREGIGNQPQHF. Written as DNA, the CDR3 is TGTGCCAGCATCCGGGAGGGAATTGGCAATCAGCCCCAGCATTTT.

The table lists this clonotype with many counts. This chain joins TRBV29-1 and TRBJ2-2; D may be TRBD2 (5 bases). Germline CDR1 and CDR2: SQVTM and ANQGSEA. V was trimmed by 6 bases and J by 1 base, leaving 15 bases between them. The CDR3 consists of 15 residues. The CDR3: CSVLPDGENTGELFF. Here the CDR3 DNA reads TGCAGCGTCCTCCCCGACGGGGAGAACACCGGGGAGCTGTTTTTT.

The rearrangement uses TRBV10-1 and TRBJ2-2; TRBD2 matches at 16 bases. The CDR3 is made up of 19 amino acids. CDR1 is WNHNN, CDR2 SYGVQD, per germline (reference sequence). The V and J ends lost 6 bases and 3 bases, in that order; junction bases with no gene match: 10. The CDR3: CASSNAPGLAGGDTGELFF. In DNA, the CDR3 is TGCGCCAGCAGCAATGCCCCGGGACTAGCGGGAGGGGACACCGGGGAGCTGTTTTTT.

The chain joins TRBV27 to TRBJ1-4; a weak D match, TRBD1 (6 bases). CDR1 and CDR2 (germline): MNHEY, SMNVEV (reference sequence). The CDR3 totals 15 residues. V dropped 4 bases and J dropped 6 bases, with 15 bases sitting between them. CDR3 region: CASSSFGQKDEKLFF. The CDR3 coding sequence is TGTGCCAGCAGTTCCTTCGGACAGAAAGATGAAAAACTGTTTTTT.